This TCR beta chain was identified in a study of cytomegalovirus exposure and HLA in healthy donors. General study points: According to the study, 160 or so TCR beta chains were cytomegalovirus-associated.

On this clone itself: The antigen remains unidentified.

The PCR made use of 60 Vbeta and 13 Jbeta primers. How the authors handled the data: The authors later counted 65 million to 90 million unique TCR beta chains, approximately 12 million of them shared. Only in-frame clones appear in the TCRdb table, and some are missing; sequencing was by immunoSEQ multiplex PCR. The DNA was the basis for D and trimming; V, J and clone size are from that table. This repertoire shows 240,000 or so clones, roughly 87% found once; its top ten account for 5% to 6.5%. Germline V lookup: CDR1 WSHSY, CDR2 SAAADI. The CDR3 is 14 amino acids. V trimming: 4 bases; J trimming: 6 bases; junction bases outside the gene matches: 7. This cohort consisted of healthy bone marrow donors.

The sample consisted of PBMCs. This receptor was obtained from a woman aged 40 to 50 in good health and CMV-seropositive. This sequence joins TRBV10-2 and TRBJ2-7; the match to TRBD2 covers 9 bases. CDR3 amino acids: CASSGSGREVEQYF. The CDR3 nucleotides are TGCGCCAGCAGTGGTAGCGGGAGAGAGGTCGAGCAGTACTTC.